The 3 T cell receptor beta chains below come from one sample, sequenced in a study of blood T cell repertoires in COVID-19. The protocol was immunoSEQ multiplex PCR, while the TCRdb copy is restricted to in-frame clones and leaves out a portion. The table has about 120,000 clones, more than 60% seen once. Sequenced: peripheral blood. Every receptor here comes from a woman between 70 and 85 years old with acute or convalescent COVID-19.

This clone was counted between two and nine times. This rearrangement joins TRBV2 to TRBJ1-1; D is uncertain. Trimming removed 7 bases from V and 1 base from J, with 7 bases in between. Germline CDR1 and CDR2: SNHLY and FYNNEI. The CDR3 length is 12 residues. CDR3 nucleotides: TGTGCCAGCAATACGGGGAACACTGAAGCTTTCTTT. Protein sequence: CASNTGNTEAFF.

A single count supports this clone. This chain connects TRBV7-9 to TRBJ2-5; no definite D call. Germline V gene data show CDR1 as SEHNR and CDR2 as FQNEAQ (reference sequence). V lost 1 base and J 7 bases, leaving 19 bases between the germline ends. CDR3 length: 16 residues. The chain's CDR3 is CASSLVLGLSPGTQYF. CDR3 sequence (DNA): TGTGCCAGCAGCTTAGTGCTGGGTCTCTCTCCGGGGACCCAGTACTTC.

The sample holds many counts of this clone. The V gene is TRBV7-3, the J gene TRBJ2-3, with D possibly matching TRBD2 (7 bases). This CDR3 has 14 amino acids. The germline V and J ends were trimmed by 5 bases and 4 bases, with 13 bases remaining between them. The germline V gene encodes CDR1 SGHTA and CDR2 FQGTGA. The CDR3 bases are TGTGCCAGCAGCCCCGTCGGGGGGCCAGATACGCAGTATTTT. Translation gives CASSPVGGPDTQYF. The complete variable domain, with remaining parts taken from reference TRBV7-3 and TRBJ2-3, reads GAGVSQTPSNKVTEKGKYVELRCDPISGHTALYWYRQSLGQGPEFLIYFQGTGAADDSGLPNDRFFAVRPEGSVSTLKIQRTERGDSAVYLCASSPVGGPDTQYFGPGTRLTVL.